The 27 T cell receptor beta chains below were found in one sample sequenced in a study of T cell responses to AZD1222 COVID-19 vaccine. The repertoire was sequenced with immunoSEQ multiplex PCR; TCRdb's copy has only in-frame clones and lacks some. The sample has 150,000 to 200,000 clones; less than 95% are singletons. The material sequenced was peripheral blood, taken on day 0 of AZD1222 vaccination. Receptors were obtained from an adult in good health.

This clone has only one observation. This rearrangement joins TRBV5-1 to TRBJ2-7; D possibly uses TRBD1 or TRBD2 (5 bases each). The germline CDR1 and CDR2 sequences are SGHRS and YFSETQ. Trimming removed 4 bases at V and 2 bases at J, with 16 bases between. This CDR3 has 15 residues. The CDR3 region is CASSTSGTETYEQYF. CDR3 DNA sequence: TGCGCCAGCAGCACTTCCGGGACGGAAACCTACGAGCAGTACTTC.

This chain links TRBV19 with TRBJ2-2; TRBD1 is a possible D gene (5 bases). Trimming left V 6 bases short and J 0 bases short, with 11 bases between. The CDR3 covers 15 residues. The germline gives CDR1 LNHDA, CDR2 SQIVND (reference sequence). This chain's CDR3 is CASRDGATNTGELFF. CDR3 coding DNA: TGTGCCAGTAGAGATGGGGCGACGAACACCGGGGAGCTGTTTTTT.

The rearrangement links TRBV14 to TRBJ1-5; D is undetermined. Germline values: CDR1 SGHDN, CDR2 FVKESK. The length of the CDR3 is 13 residues. Trimming shortened V by 1 base and J by 6 bases, and 7 bases separated the two germline ends. The CDR3 spells CASSQASFQPQHF. CDR3 coding DNA: TGTGCCAGCAGCCAAGCCTCCTTTCAGCCCCAGCATTTT.

The V gene is TRBV4-1, the J gene TRBJ2-1, with 13 positions matching TRBD2. This CDR3 is 18 amino acids long. V gave up 1 base and J gave up 9 bases; unmatched junction bases: 12. CDR1 and CDR2 (germline): MGHRA, YSYEKL. CDR3 bases: TGCGCCAGCAGCCAAGCTACTAGCGGGAGGGCCGTGGAGAGTGAGCAGTTCTTC. Protein: CASSQATSGRAVESEQFF.

This sequence joins TRBV9 and TRBJ2-1; perhaps TRBD2 as D (5 bases). The CDR3 has 14 amino acids. The germline CDR1 and CDR2 sequences are SGDLS and YYNGEE. Deletions cut 3 bases from V and 15 bases from J, with 22 bases between. The CDR3 nucleotides are TGTGCCAGCAGCGCCGACCCGGACTCGACACCGGGGTTCTTC. It is translated as CASSADPDSTPGFF.

This clone turned up a few times. The chain has TRBV10-3 and TRBJ2-1; 9 bases fit TRBD2. Germline loops: CDR1 ENHRY, CDR2 SYGVKD. There are 16 residues in the CDR3. Trimming cost V 6 bases and J 0 bases; bases outside gene matches: 6. The CDR3 is CAIRPTSGSSYNEQFF. The CDR3, as DNA: TGTGCCATCAGGCCGACTAGCGGTAGCTCCTACAATGAGCAGTTCTTC.

V is TRBV2 and J is TRBJ2-3; 9 bases are shared with TRBD2. Looked up from germline, CDR1 is SNHLY and CDR2 is FYNNEI. This CDR3 is 17 amino acids long. The trim removed 6 bases at V and 3 bases at J, leaving 13 bases unmatched. The CDR3 sequence is CASRLGGSTSGTDTQYF. The CDR3 region has the DNA TGTGCCAGCAGGTTAGGAGGAAGCACTAGCGGGACAGATACGCAGTATTTT.

This chain connects TRBV19 to TRBJ2-1; maybe TRBD1 (6 bases). The germline V gene encodes CDR1 LNHDA and CDR2 SQIVND (reference sequence). The CDR3 contains 15 residues. V lost 9 bases and J 0 bases, leaving 15 bases between the germline ends. CDR3 sequence reads: CASRTRGSSYNEQFF. In DNA form, the CDR3 reads TGTGCCAGCAGAACTAGGGGGAGCTCCTACAATGAGCAGTTCTTC.

This clone turned up a few times. The V call is TRBV6-5, the J call TRBJ1-6; D gene ambiguous. CDR1 and CDR2 (germline): MNHEY, SVGAGI. The germline V and J ends were trimmed by 6 bases and 0 bases, with 3 bases remaining between them. This CDR3 contains 13 residues. The CDR3 here is CASRPSYNSPLHF. CDR3 coding DNA: TGTGCCAGCAGGCCCTCCTATAATTCACCCCTCCACTTT.

This chain joins TRBV28 and TRBJ1-2; possible D gene TRBD1, 5 bases. Between the trimmed V and J ends, which lost 6 bases and 0 bases, there was a span of 11 bases. Germline V gene lookup returns CDR1 MDHEN and CDR2 SYDVKM. The CDR3 consists of 14 residues. The CDR3 bases are TGTGCCAGCAGCGCAGGGCCACCTAACTATGGCTACACCTTC. As protein: CASSAGPPNYGYTF.

This clone was seen a single time. The chain combines TRBV2 with TRBJ1-1; D gene ambiguous. The germline CDR1 and CDR2 sequences are SNHLY and FYNNEI. The CDR3 runs 11 residues. V gave up 6 bases and J gave up 10 bases, with 12 bases separating them. In nucleotides, the CDR3 is TGTGCCAGCAGGGTTGCCCCGGGAGCTTTCTTT. Encoded protein: CASRVAPGAFF.

This chain links TRBV5-8 with TRBJ2-1; TRBD2 might be the D (6 bases). Germline V gene lookup returns CDR1 SGHTS and CDR2 YDEGEE. V lost 0 bases and J lost 0, with 7 bases in between. CDR3 length equals 15 residues. DNA for the CDR3: TGTGCCAGCAGCTTGGACGGGAGCTCCTACAATGAGCAGTTCTTC. It translates to CASSLDGSSYNEQFF.

This clone was counted once. The chain employs TRBV13 and TRBJ2-1; no clear D gene. Germline values: CDR1 PRHDT, CDR2 FYEKMQ (reference sequence). The CDR3 runs to 11 residues. V was shortened by 5 bases and J by 5 bases, with 4 bases between the two germline ends. As DNA, the CDR3 is TGTGCCAGCAGCCTCGACAATGAGCAGTTCTTC. Its protein is CASSLDNEQFF.

This sequence joins TRBV28 and TRBJ2-7; perhaps TRBD1 as D (5 bases). The ends were cut back, 5 bases at V and 5 bases at J, with 10 bases in the middle. In germline, CDR1 is MDHEN, CDR2 SYDVKM. The CDR3 extends over 12 amino acids. The CDR3 DNA is TGTGCCAGCAGTCCCCGACAGCACGAGCAGTACTTC. This codes for CASSPRQHEQYF.

V gene TRBV6-5 combines with J gene TRBJ1-5, with TRBD1 as a possible D gene (6 bases). Trimming cost V 6 bases and J 8 bases, with 17 bases left between them. Germline V CDR1 and CDR2: MNHEY, SVGAGI. CDR3 size: 14 residues. The CDR3 DNA is TGTGCCAGCAGCCTTTCAGGGGTCCGGGAGCCCCAGCATTTT. Protein sequence: CASSLSGVREPQHF.

CDR3 nucleotide sequence: TGTGCCAGCTCACTCGGGCCCGACCCTTACAATGAGCAGTTCTTC. Encoded protein: CASSLGPDPYNEQFF. The chain links TRBV18 to TRBJ2-1, with D uncertain. Germline lookup yields CDR1 KGHSH and CDR2 LQKENI. V dropped 4 bases and J dropped 4 bases, with 14 bases sitting between them. This CDR3 is built from 15 residues.

In this sample, this clone turned up once. The rearrangement links TRBV19 to TRBJ1-5; D perhaps matches TRBD1 (5 bases). Germline V gives CDR1 LNHDA, CDR2 SQIVND (reference sequence). The CDR3 length is 16 residues. The V end was cut by 1 base, the J end by 0 bases, with 10 bases between. The CDR3 here is CASSIGGGTSNQPQHF. The CDR3 coding sequence is TGTGCCAGTAGTATAGGGGGGGGTACTAGCAATCAGCCCCAGCATTTT.

The V call is TRBV5-3, the J call TRBJ1-5; TRBD1 agrees at 9 bases. TRBV5-3 counts as an open reading frame of uncertain function. The CDR3 totals 18 residues. The junction had 12 bases not matched to a gene; V was cut back by 1 base and J by 4 bases. The CDR3 DNA sequence: TGTGCCAGAAGCTTGCGCCCAGCCCCGGGACAGGGTAATCAGCCCCAGCATTTT. Translated: CARSLRPAPGQGNQPQHF.

This sequence joins TRBV2 and TRBJ1-2; D is unresolved. The ends were cut back, 4 bases at V and 1 base at J, with 16 bases in the middle. Germline V gene lookup returns CDR1 SNHLY and CDR2 FYNNEI. The CDR3 runs 16 residues. The CDR3: CASSGGPLSYNYGYTF. For the CDR3, the DNA is TGTGCCAGCAGTGGCGGGCCGCTTTCATATAACTATGGCTACACCTTC.

The V gene is TRBV19, the J gene TRBJ1-2; D possibly corresponds to TRBD1 (5 bases). CDR3 size: 13 residues. Germline CDR1 and CDR2: LNHDA and SQIVND (reference sequence). V lost 10 bases and J lost 3, with 15 bases in between. The CDR3 coding sequence is TGTGCCACCCGGTCGGGACCGCACTATGGCTACACCTTC. It translates to CATRSGPHYGYTF.

The chain combines TRBV5-1 with TRBJ2-3; D call uncertain. The CDR3 loop spans 14 amino acids. CDR1 and CDR2 from the germline V gene are SGHRS and YFSETQ. Trimming took off 4 bases at V and 0 bases at J, with 9 bases between the two ends. Written as DNA, the CDR3 is TGCGCCAGCAGCGAGCCCTTGAGCACAGATACGCAGTATTTT. Encoded protein: CASSEPLSTDTQYF. Filled out from reference TRBV5-1 and TRBJ2-3, the complete variable domain reads KAGVTQTPRYLIKTRGQQVTLSCSPISGHRSVSWYQQTPGQGLQFLFEYFSETQRNKGNFPGRFSGRQFSNSRSEMNVSTLELGDSALYLCASSEPLSTDTQYFGPGTRLTVL.

This chain links TRBV18 with TRBJ1-5, with a possible D match to TRBD1 (6 bases). Germline values: CDR1 KGHSH, CDR2 LQKENI. CDR3 size: 13 residues. V gave up 5 bases and J gave up 6 bases, with 11 bases separating them. This CDR3 is CASSGGLAQPQHF. Here the CDR3 DNA reads TGTGCCAGCTCAGGGGGGCTGGCTCAGCCCCAGCATTTT.

V is TRBV5-5 and J is TRBJ1-1; D may be TRBD1 (5 bases). From germline, CDR1 is SGHKS and CDR2 YYEKEE (reference sequence). This CDR3 is built from 17 residues. The V end was cut by 6 bases, the J end by 7 bases, with 28 bases between. The CDR3 DNA is TGTGCCAGCACCTGGGGGGTTTGGGGTATTTTAGATGGTGAAGCTTTCTTT. Translated, it gives CASTWGVWGILDGEAFF.

This sequence joins TRBV10-3 and TRBJ2-7; D is possibly TRBD1 or TRBD2 (5 bases each). The CDR3 contains 15 residues. From germline, CDR1 is ENHRY and CDR2 SYGVKD. V lost 3 bases and J lost 0, with 12 bases in between. In nucleotides, the CDR3 is TGTGCCATCAGTGAAAGGGGTACTAGCTCCTACGAGCAGTACTTC. Its translation is CAISERGTSSYEQYF.

J is TRBJ2-7 and V is TRBV30; 12 positions match TRBD1. CDR1 is GTSNPN and CDR2 is SVGIG in the germline V gene (reference sequence). The CDR3 runs to 14 residues. The junction had 4 bases not matched to a gene; V was cut back by 1 base and J by 6 bases. The CDR3 protein is CAWSGDRGRFEQYF. CDR3 DNA sequence: TGTGCCTGGAGTGGGGACAGGGGGCGTTTCGAGCAGTACTTC. The full variable domain, completed using reference TRBV30 and TRBJ2-7, is SQTIHQWPATLVQPVGSPLSLECTVEGTSNPNLYWYRQAAGRGLQLLFYSVGIGQISSEVPQNLSASRPQDRQFILSSKKLLLSDSGFYLCAWSGDRGRFEQYFGPGTRLTVT.

V usage is TRBV7-9 and J usage is TRBJ2-2, with unresolved D. Trimming pared 1 base from V and 0 bases from J, leaving 15 bases between. This CDR3 has 18 residues. Germline V gene sequence: CDR1 SEHNR, CDR2 FQNEAQ (reference sequence). CDR3 sequence (DNA): TGTGCCAGCAGCTTAGACAACCACCAACGTTCGAACACCGGGGAGCTGTTTTTT. Encoded protein: CASSLDNHQRSNTGELFF.

This chain links TRBV28 with TRBJ1-1; 7 nucleotides agree with TRBD1. The germline V gene has CDR1 MDHEN and CDR2 SYDVKM. The J segment lost 0 bases and the V segment lost 6 bases, leaving 10 bases of the junction unmatched. The CDR3 runs to 16 residues. The CDR3 sequence: CASRTGVWNMNTEAFF. The CDR3 DNA sequence: TGTGCCAGCAGAACAGGGGTCTGGAACATGAACACTGAAGCTTTCTTT. The full variable domain, with the rest looked up from reference TRBV28 and TRBJ1-1, is DVKVTQSSRYLVKRTGEKVFLECVQDMDHENMFWYRQDPGLGLRLIYFSYDVKMKEKGDIPEGYSVSREKKERFSLILESASTNQTSMYLCASRTGVWNMNTEAFFGQGTRLTVV.